These 7 T cell receptor beta chains share one sample of origin, sequenced in a study of cytomegalovirus exposure and HLA in healthy donors. The PCR ran on 60 Vbeta and 13 Jbeta primers. Sequenced by immunoSEQ multiplex PCR; TCRdb stores in-frame clones only, minus some. The sample comprises 100,000 to 150,000 clones, 65% to 85% of which are singletons, and 1.5% rests with the top ten. Sequences were obtained from PBMCs. These receptors were collected from a woman younger than 30 in good health and CMV-seronegative.

V and J are TRBV9 and TRBJ2-7; TRBD2 agrees at 9 bases. This CDR3 is built from 15 residues. Germline V CDR1 and CDR2: SGDLS, YYNGEE. The junction had 4 bases not matched to a gene; V was cut back by 2 bases and J by 1 base. CDR3 DNA: TGTGCCAGCAGCGTCGCGGGAGGGACGTCCTACGAGCAGTACTTC. It yields the protein CASSVAGGTSYEQYF.

The CDR3 reads CASSFQGQGYNEQFF. The CDR3 bases are TGTGCCAGCAGCTTTCAGGGACAGGGGTACAATGAGCAGTTCTTC. The chain combines TRBV13 with TRBJ2-1, with TRBD1 identical over 10 bases. Germline V gene sequence: CDR1 PRHDT, CDR2 FYEKMQ (reference sequence). CDR3 size: 15 residues. V lost 3 bases and J lost 4; bases outside the gene matches: 3.

V usage is TRBV5-4 and J usage is TRBJ2-1, with a weak D call TRBD2 (5 bases). The CDR3 sequence is 14 residues long. Trimming stripped 6 bases from V and 3 bases from J, with 13 bases between. CDR1 and CDR2 from the germline V gene are SGHNT and YYREEE (reference sequence). Here the CDR3 reads CASKLEVNYNEQFF. The CDR3 DNA reads TGTGCCAGCAAACTAGAGGTAAACTACAATGAGCAGTTCTTC. Full variable domain (outside the CDR3, taken from reference TRBV5-4 and TRBJ2-1): ETGVTQSPTHLIKTRGQQVTLRCSSQSGHNTVSWYQQALGQGPQFIFQYYREEENGRGNFPPRFSGLQFPNYSSELNVNALELDDSALYLCASKLEVNYNEQFFGPGTRLTVL.

This chain connects TRBV29-1 to TRBJ2-7, with TRBD1 identical over 8 bases. The CDR3 contains 13 residues. Germline lookup yields CDR1 SQVTM and CDR2 ANQGSEA. J gave up 1 base and V 8 bases, and 7 bases lay outside the gene matches. CDR3 sequence: CSFQGARSYEQYF. In DNA form, the CDR3 reads TGCAGCTTCCAGGGGGCGCGGTCCTACGAGCAGTACTTC.

The chain recombines TRBV7-2 with TRBJ1-2; possibly TRBD1 for D (6 bases). Germline-derived CDR1 and CDR2 are SGHTA and FQGNSA. CDR3 size: 14 residues. Deletions cut 1 base from V and 7 bases from J, with 13 bases between. The chain's CDR3 is CASSLVSGARGYTF. CDR3 nucleotides: TGTGCCAGCAGCTTAGTATCAGGGGCGCGTGGCTACACCTTC.

The rearrangement links TRBV20-1 to TRBJ1-1; D unresolved. This CDR3 is 11 amino acids long. Per germline, CDR1 DFQATT and CDR2 SNEGSKA (reference sequence). The CDR3 sequence is CSSNRAGEAFF. As DNA, the CDR3 is TGCAGCTCAAACCGGGCGGGGGAAGCTTTCTTT.

Concerning this clone itself: Other DNA sequences from this sample encode an identical CDR3 as well. The CDR3 loop reads CATNRAGDGEQYF. CDR3 DNA sequence: TGTGCCACTAACAGGGCGGGAGACGGCGAGCAGTACTTC. V and J are TRBV6-1 and TRBJ2-7; D perhaps matches TRBD2 (7 bases). V lost 10 bases and J 6 bases, leaving 19 bases between the germline ends. The CDR3 contains 13 residues. From germline, CDR1 is MNHNS and CDR2 SASEGT.